This entry is about one TCR beta chain. The antigen is unknown. The V end was cut by 4 bases, the J end by 2 bases, with 15 bases between. The CDR3 is made up of 17 amino acids. CDR1 and CDR2 (germline): LNHDA, SQIVND (reference sequence). Data came from immunoSEQ multiplex PCR; TCRdb stores just in-frame clones and leaves some out. Of 130,000 or so clones listed, 91% are singletons. This entry belongs to a study of T cell responses to AZD1222 COVID-19 vaccine. General study findings and limits: Nearly half of unique spike-specific TCRs reportedly avoided B.1.351 and B.1.1.7 mutated regions. Researchers took repertoire samples only after the peak T cell response had come.

The sequences come from peripheral blood, collected 28 days after the second AZD1222 dose. The TCR originated in an adult who received the AZD1222 COVID-19 vaccine. The chain is built from TRBV19 and TRBJ1-6; the D gene is possibly TRBD1 (6 bases). The chain's CDR3 is CASSRQVDSPYNSPLHF. CDR3 nucleotide sequence: TGTGCCAGTAGTAGACAGGTCGATTCCCCCTATAATTCACCCCTCCACTTT.